This TCR beta chain was recorded in a study of radiotherapy plus CTLA-4 blockade in lung cancer. TCRdb's table, derived via immunoSEQ multiplex PCR, lists solely in-frame clones and lacks some. The sample lists about 46,000 clones, about four fifths seen once, with about 8.5% in the top ten. The CDR3 consists of 14 residues. Germline assignment: CDR1 SQVTM and CDR2 ANQGSEA. V was pared by 1 base and J by 6 bases, with 15 bases between. On this clone: What it binds is not known.

Overall study results and limits: Radiotherapy was combined with ipilimumab, and tumor-derived TCR clones then expanded in blood.

Focal radiation plus CTLA-4 blockade with ipilimumab was administered to patients who had chemo-refractory metastatic non-small-cell lung cancer. This clonotype originated in a human donor with non-small cell lung cancer who had a complete response to radiotherapy plus ipilimumab. Material: peripheral blood, obtained from a patient treated with radiotherapy plus ipilimumab. The V and J genes are TRBV29-1 and TRBJ1-2, with D unclear. The CDR3 sequence: CSVEGARGENGYTF. The CDR3 DNA sequence: TGCAGCGTTGAAGGTGCCCGGGGAGAAAATGGCTACACCTTC.